This paragraph covers one TCR beta chain sequence. From germline, CDR1 is SGHNT and CDR2 YYREEE (reference sequence). Trimming took off 0 bases at V and 8 bases at J, with 11 bases between the two ends. The CDR3 has 13 amino acids. DNA loading was fixed at 350 to 450 ng for all bulk PBMC samples. The assay was immunoSEQ multiplex PCR, and TCRdb's table has in-frame clones only and misses some. The sample has about 19,000 clones; roughly 87% are singletons. Time point reported: week 3, after first cycle of checkpoint inhibitor. The data originate from a study of blood T cell dynamics during melanoma immunotherapy.

This sequence originates from a human donor with melanoma. The V gene is TRBV5-4, the J gene TRBJ1-2; D possibly corresponds to TRBD1 (5 bases). The specimen was blood, collected from a patient treated with checkpoint blockade. The CDR3 coding sequence is TGTGCCAGCAGCTTGGACGGGGCGAGGGGCTACACCTTC. Its translation: CASSLDGARGYTF. Supplemented by reference TRBV5-4 and TRBJ1-2, the full variable domain reads ETGVTQSPTHLIKTRGQQVTLRCSSQSGHNTVSWYQQALGQGPQFIFQYYREEENGRGNFPPRFSGLQFPNYSSELNVNALELDDSALYLCASSLDGARGYTFGSGTRLTVV.